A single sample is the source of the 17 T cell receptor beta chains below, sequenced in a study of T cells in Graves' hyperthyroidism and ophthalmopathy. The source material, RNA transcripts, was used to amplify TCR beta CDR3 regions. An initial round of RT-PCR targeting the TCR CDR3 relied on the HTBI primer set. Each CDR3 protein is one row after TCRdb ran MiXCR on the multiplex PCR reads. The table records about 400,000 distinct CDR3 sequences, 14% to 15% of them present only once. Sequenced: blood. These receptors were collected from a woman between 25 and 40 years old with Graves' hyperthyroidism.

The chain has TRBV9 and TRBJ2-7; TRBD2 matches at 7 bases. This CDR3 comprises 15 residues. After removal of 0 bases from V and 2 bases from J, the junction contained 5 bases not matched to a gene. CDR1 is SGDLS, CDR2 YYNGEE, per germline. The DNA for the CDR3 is TGTGCCAGCAGCGTAGGGGCTAGCGGTCCCTACGAGCAGTACTTC. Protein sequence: CASSVGASGPYEQYF.

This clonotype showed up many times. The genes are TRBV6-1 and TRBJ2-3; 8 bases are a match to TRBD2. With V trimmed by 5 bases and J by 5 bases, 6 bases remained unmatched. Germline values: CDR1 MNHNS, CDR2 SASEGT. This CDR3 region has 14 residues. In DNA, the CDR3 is TGTGCCAGCAGTCAGAGCGGGAGAAGAGATACGCAGTATTTT. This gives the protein CASSQSGRRDTQYF.

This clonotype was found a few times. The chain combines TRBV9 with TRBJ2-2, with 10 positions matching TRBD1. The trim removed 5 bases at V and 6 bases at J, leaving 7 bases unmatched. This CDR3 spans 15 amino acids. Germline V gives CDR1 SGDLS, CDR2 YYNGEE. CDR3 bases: TGTGCCAGCAGTCCAGGGGGGACAGGGGCCGGGGAGCTGTTTTTT. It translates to CASSPGGTGAGELFF.

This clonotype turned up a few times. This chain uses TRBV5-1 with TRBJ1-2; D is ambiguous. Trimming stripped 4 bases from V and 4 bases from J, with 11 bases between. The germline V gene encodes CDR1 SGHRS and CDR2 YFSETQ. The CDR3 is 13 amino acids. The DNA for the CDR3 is TGCGCCAGCAGCACGGGGATTGGCTATGGCTACACCTTC. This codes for CASSTGIGYGYTF.

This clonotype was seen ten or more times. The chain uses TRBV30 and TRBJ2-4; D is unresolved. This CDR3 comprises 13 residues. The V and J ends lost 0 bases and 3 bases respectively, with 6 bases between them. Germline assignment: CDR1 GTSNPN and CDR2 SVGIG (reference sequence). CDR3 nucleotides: TGTGCCTGGAGTGTGTCAGACAAAAACATTCAGTACTTC. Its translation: CAWSVSDKNIQYF.

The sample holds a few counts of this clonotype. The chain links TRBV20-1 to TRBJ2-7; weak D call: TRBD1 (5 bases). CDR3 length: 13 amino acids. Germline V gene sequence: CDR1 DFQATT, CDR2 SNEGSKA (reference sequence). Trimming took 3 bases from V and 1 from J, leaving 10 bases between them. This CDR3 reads CSARGRGSYEQYF. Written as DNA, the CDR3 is TGCAGTGCTAGGGGGCGCGGTTCCTACGAGCAGTACTTC.

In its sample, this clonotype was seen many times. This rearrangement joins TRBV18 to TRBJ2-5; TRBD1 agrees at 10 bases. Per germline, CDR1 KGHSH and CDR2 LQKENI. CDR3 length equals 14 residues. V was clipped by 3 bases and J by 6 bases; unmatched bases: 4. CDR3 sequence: CASSPGTGEKTQYF. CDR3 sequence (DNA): TGTGCCAGCTCACCCGGGACAGGGGAAAAGACCCAGTACTTC.

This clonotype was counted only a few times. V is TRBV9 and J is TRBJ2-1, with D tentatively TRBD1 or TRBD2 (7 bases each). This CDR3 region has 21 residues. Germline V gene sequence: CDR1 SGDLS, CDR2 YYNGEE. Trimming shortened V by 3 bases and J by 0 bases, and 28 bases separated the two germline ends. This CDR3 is CASSAGGVTSRSQSSYNEQFF. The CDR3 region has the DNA TGTGCCAGCAGCGCAGGGGGGGTGACTAGCCGGTCCCAAAGCTCCTACAATGAGCAGTTCTTC.

CDR3 in DNA: TGCAGTGCTGTCCTCGGAGAGGTACCTTTCTTT. It is translated as CSAVLGEVPFF. The chain is built from TRBV20-1 and TRBJ1-1; unclear D gene. Germline CDR1 and CDR2: DFQATT and SNEGSKA (reference sequence). V was shortened by 5 bases and J by 12 bases, with 16 bases between the two germline ends. CDR3 length: 11 residues.

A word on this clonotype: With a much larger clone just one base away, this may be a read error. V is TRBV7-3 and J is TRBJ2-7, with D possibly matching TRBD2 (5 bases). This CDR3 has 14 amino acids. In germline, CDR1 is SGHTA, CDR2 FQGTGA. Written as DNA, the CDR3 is TGTACCAGCAGCTCACTCGTTAGCGCCTACGAGCAGTACTTC. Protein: CTSSSLVSAYEQYF.

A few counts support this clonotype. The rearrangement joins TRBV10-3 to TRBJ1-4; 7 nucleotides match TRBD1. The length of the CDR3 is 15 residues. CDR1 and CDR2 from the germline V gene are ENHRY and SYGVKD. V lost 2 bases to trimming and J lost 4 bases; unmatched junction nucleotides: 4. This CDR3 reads CAISEGDSDNEKLFF. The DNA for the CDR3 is TGTGCCATCAGTGAGGGGGACAGCGATAATGAAAAACTGTTTTTT.

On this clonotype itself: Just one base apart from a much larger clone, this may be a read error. CDR3 bases: TGTGCCAGCAGCTCCTGGGCGGGAGCCTATGGCTACACCTTC. Residues: CASSSWAGAYGYTF. The chain links TRBV7-9 to TRBJ1-2; D unclear. The CDR3 has 14 residues. The V end lost 4 bases, the J end lost 4 bases, and 13 bases lay between the germline ends. The V gene's germline CDR1 is SEHNR and CDR2 FQNEAQ (reference sequence).

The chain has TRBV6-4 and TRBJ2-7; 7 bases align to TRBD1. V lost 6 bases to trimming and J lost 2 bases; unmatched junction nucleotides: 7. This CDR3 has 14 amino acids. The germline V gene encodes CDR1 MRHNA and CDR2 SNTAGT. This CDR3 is CASSQGTVAYEQYF. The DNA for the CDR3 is TGTGCCAGCAGCCAGGGGACAGTTGCCTACGAGCAGTACTTC.

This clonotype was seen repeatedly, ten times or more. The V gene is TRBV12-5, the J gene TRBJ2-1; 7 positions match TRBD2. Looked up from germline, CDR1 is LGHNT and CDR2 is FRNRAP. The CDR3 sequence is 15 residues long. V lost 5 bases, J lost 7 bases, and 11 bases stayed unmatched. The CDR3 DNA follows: TGTGCTAGTGGTCCAGGTGATTTCGGGAGGAATGAGCAGTTCTTC. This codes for CASGPGDFGRNEQFF. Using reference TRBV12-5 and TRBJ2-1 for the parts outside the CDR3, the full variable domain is DARVTQTPRHKVTEMGQEVTMRCQPILGHNTVFWYRQTMMQGLELLAYFRNRAPLDDSGMPKDRFSAEMPDATLATLKIQPSEPRDSAVYFCASGPGDFGRNEQFFGPGTRLTVL.

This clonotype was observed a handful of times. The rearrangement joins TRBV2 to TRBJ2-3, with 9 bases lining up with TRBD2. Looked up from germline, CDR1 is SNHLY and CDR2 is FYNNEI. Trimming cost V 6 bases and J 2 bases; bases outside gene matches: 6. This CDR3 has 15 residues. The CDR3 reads CASRETSGNTDTQYF. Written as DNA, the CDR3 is TGTGCCAGCAGGGAGACTAGCGGAAACACAGATACGCAGTATTTT.

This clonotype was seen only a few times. CDR3 sequence (DNA): TGTGCCTGGAACCGAAGGTGGACAGAGACTAATGAAAAACTGTTTTTT. This gives the protein CAWNRRWTETNEKLFF. This sequence joins TRBV30 and TRBJ1-4; TRBD1 is a possible D gene (6 bases). The germline V and J ends were trimmed by 4 bases and 2 bases, with 17 bases remaining between them. Germline lookup yields CDR1 GTSNPN and CDR2 SVGIG (reference sequence). The CDR3 length is 16 residues.

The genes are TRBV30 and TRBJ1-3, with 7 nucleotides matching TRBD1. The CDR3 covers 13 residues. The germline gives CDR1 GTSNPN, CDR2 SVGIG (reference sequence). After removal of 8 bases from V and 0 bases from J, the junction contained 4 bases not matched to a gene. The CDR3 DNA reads TGTGCCATTACAGGGGTCTCTGGAAACACCATATATTTT. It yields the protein CAITGVSGNTIYF. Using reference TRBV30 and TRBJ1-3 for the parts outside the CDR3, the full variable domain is SQTIHQWPATLVQPVGSPLSLECTVEGTSNPNLYWYRQAAGRGLQLLFYSVGIGQISSEVPQNLSASRPQDRQFILSSKKLLLSDSGFYLCAITGVSGNTIYFGEGSWLTVV.